This T cell receptor beta chain was documented in a study of CXCR3-negative and CXCR3-positive naive CD8 T cells. Study-level points and caveats: Greater hydrophobicity was found in TRB CDR3s of CXCR3-positive naive cells than of CXCR3-negative naive cells. TRB CDR3 properties indicated TCR strength, while surface CD5 was similar across naive subsets. Naive CXCR3-positive and CXCR3-negative cells shared TRBV-TRBJ usage; memory cells diverged. Diversity was high in both naive subsets and much lower in memory cells.

Comments on this clonotype: Its antigen is currently unknown.

UMI-labeled 5' RACE yielded the TRB cDNA libraries. TCRdb re-analyzed the 5' RACE reads; it lists each CDR3 protein once, without DNA. In total, the table holds some 120,000 distinct CDR3 sequences. This CDR3 has 15 amino acids. Germline CDR1 is ENHRY and CDR2 is SYGVKD. The CD45RO-CCR7+CD27+CD95- phenotype denoted naive CD8+ T cells. The specimen was naive CXCR3+ CD8+ T cells from blood. Subset of the sample: CD45RO-CCR7+CD27+CD95- naive CD8+ T cells expressing CXCR3 (TNR3+). This sequence originates from a human donor in good health. Some clones in this sample may be carry-over from other donors' samples. The chain has TRBV10-3 and TRBJ2-5; the D call from TCRdb, TRBD1, cannot be confirmed without DNA. CDR3 amino acids: CAISDPPGGQETQYF.